This is a list of T cell receptor beta chains from one sample in a study of blood T cell repertoires in COVID-19. This table comes from immunoSEQ multiplex PCR, and its TCRdb copy is limited to in-frame clones, with some not included. The sample carries 60,000 to 95,000 clones, around nine tenths recorded once. Sequenced material: peripheral blood. The origin of the receptors is a human donor in a cohort sampled during active COVID-19. Both conserved end residues are part of each CDR3. The D gene is left open where the match is weak. Clone size, where shown, is once, few, many, or a class for clones that have expanded.

>NA|NA|TRBV19|TRBJ2-7
CASSIVLNWAEQYF
TGTGCCAGTAGTATAGTTCTAAACTGGGCCGAGCAGTACTTC
>few|NA|TRBV7-9|TRBJ2-1
CASSLAGAPLYNEQFF
TGTGCCAGCAGCTTAGCGGGGGCGCCCCTGTACAATGAGCAGTTCTTC
>NA|NA|TRBV7-2|TRBJ2-2
CASSPEGELFF
TGTGCCAGTAGCCCGGAGGGGGAGCTGTTTTTT
>NA|NA|TRBV5-6|TRBJ1-2
CASSLDRVYGYTF
TGTGCCAGCAGCTTGGACCGCGTCTATGGCTACACCTTC
>once|TRBD2|TRBV6-2/TRBV6-3|TRBJ2-5
CASSGPGAGALRGTQYF
TGTGCCAGCAGCGGACCGGGAGCGGGGGCCCTTAGAGGGACCCAGTACTTC
>NA|TRBD2|TRBV4-3|TRBJ2-3
CASSQRGGLDTQYF
TGCGCCAGCAGCCAACGGGGGGGCCTAGATACGCAGTATTTT
>NA|TRBD2|TRBV5-5|TRBJ2-2
CASSLQRGGRGGELFF
TGTGCCAGCAGCTTACAGCGGGGGGGCCGAGGCGGGGAGCTGTTTTTT
>NA|NA|TRBV7-2|TRBJ2-5
CASSANIAQQETQYF
TGTGCCAGCAGCGCCAATATCGCACAGCAAGAGACCCAGTACTTC
>once|NA|TRBV3-1/TRBV3-2|TRBJ2-7
CASSERQLVEQYF
TGTGCCAGCAGCGAGCGACAGTTGGTCGAGCAGTACTTC
>NA|TRBD2|TRBV4-1|TRBJ2-1
CASSQGQGLAGRHVSQFF
TGCGCCAGCAGCCAAGGACAGGGACTAGCGGGGCGACACGTCTCGCAGTTCTTC
>NA|NA|TRBV29-1|TRBJ2-6
CSVEGAGANVLTF
TGCAGCGTTGAAGGGGCAGGGGCCAACGTCCTGACTTTC
>NA|TRBD1|TRBV11-1|TRBJ1-1
CASSPDRGGTEAFF
TGTGCCAGCAGCCCCGACAGGGGTGGCACTGAAGCTTTCTTT
>NA|TRBD2|TRBV2|TRBJ2-1
CASSTIRDRLADPSYNEQFF
TGTGCCAGCAGTACAATCCGGGACCGTCTAGCGGATCCCTCCTACAATGAGCAGTTCTTC
>once|TRBD2|TRBV4-2|TRBJ2-7
CASSQDPVAGGLSYEQYF
TGTGCCAGCAGCCAAGATCCGGTGGCGGGGGGGTTATCCTACGAGCAGTACTTC
>NA|NA|TRBV19|TRBJ2-3
CASTSGYTDTQYF
TGTGCCAGTACGAGCGGTTACACAGATACGCAGTATTTT
>NA|NA|TRBV11-2|TRBJ2-1
CASSSVGAFYNEQFF
TGTGCCAGCAGTTCAGTGGGGGCTTTTTACAATGAGCAGTTCTTC
>NA|NA|TRBV18|TRBJ2-5
CASSKQGRETQYF
TGTGCCAGCTCGAAACAGGGCCGGGAGACCCAGTACTTC
>NA|NA|TRBV19|TRBJ1-5
CASRPTSDRLNQPQHF
TGTGCCAGTAGGCCTACGTCGGACAGATTGAATCAGCCCCAGCATTTT
>NA|NA|TRBV7-9|TRBJ2-2
CASSLPPAGELFF
TGTGCCAGCAGCCTACCCCCTGCCGGGGAGCTGTTTTTT
>few|NA|TRBV5-6|TRBJ2-7
CASSLRQGSYEQYF
TGTGCCAGCAGCTTAAGGCAGGGTTCCTACGAGCAGTACTTC
>NA|NA|TRBV19|TRBJ2-7
CASSRAIPRAYEQYF
TGTGCCAGTAGCAGGGCGATACCCCGGGCTTACGAGCAGTACTTC
>NA|NA|TRBV27|TRBJ2-3
CASSPRPQTGTSADTQYF
TGTGCCAGCAGTCCCCGACCGCAGACAGGGACTAGTGCAGATACGCAGTATTTT
>NA|NA|TRBV4-3|TRBJ1-2
CASSQDQGYGYTF
TGCGCCAGCAGCCAAGACCAGGGCTATGGCTACACCTTC
>NA|TRBD2|TRBV18|TRBJ2-7
CASSPGTSSANEQYF
TGTGCCAGCTCACCAGGGACTAGCTCCGCGAACGAGCAGTACTTC
>NA|TRBD2|TRBV11-2|TRBJ2-1
CASSLVLAGGLRGEQFF
TGTGCCAGCAGCTTAGTGTTAGCGGGGGGGCTAAGGGGTGAGCAGTTCTTC
>NA|NA|TRBV5-1|TRBJ2-7
CASSSSTYSSEQYF
NA
>NA|TRBD2|TRBV2|TRBJ2-7
CASSGLAGASYEQYF
TGTGCCAGCAGTGGACTAGCGGGGGCCTCCTACGAGCAGTACTTC
>NA|TRBD2|TRBV5-4|TRBJ2-2
CASSRQGLAGVGELFF
TGTGCCAGCAGCCGGCAGGGACTAGCGGGGGTTGGGGAGCTGTTTTTT
>NA|NA|TRBV7-9|TRBJ1-5
CASSFSGGSQPQHF
TGTGCCAGCAGCTTTAGCGGGGGTAGTCAGCCCCAGCATTTT
>NA|TRBD2|TRBV6-2/TRBV6-3|TRBJ2-3
CASSYAGGWADTQYF
TGTGCCAGCAGTTACGCGGGGGGCTGGGCAGATACGCAGTATTTT
>NA|NA|TRBV5-1|TRBJ1-3
CASSLIQGTGNTIYF
TGCGCCAGCAGCTTGATACAGGGCACTGGAAACACCATATATTTT
>NA|NA|TRBV27|TRBJ1-2
CASRVAGSMALYGYTF
TGTGCCAGCAGAGTTGCCGGGTCCATGGCACTCTATGGCTACACCTTC